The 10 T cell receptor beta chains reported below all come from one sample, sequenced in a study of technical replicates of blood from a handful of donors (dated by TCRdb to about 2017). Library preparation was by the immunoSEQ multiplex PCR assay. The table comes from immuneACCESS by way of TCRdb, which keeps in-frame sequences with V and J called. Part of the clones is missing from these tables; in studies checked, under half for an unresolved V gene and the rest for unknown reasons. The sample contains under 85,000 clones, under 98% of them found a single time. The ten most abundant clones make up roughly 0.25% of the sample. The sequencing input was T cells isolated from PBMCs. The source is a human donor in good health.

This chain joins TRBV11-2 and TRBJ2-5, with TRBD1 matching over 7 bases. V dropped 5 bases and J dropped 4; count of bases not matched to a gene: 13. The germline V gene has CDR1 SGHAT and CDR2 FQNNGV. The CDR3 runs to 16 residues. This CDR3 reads CASSLTGSVLVETQYF. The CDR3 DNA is TGTGCCAGCAGCCTGACAGGGTCCGTTTTAGTAGAGACCCAGTACTTC.

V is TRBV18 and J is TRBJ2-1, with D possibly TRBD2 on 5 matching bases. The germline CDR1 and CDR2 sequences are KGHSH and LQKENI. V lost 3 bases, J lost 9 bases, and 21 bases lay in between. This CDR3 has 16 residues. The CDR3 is CASSPLTQVLEGEQFF. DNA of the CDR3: TGTGCCAGCTCACCTCTGACGCAGGTCCTTGAGGGTGAGCAGTTCTTC.

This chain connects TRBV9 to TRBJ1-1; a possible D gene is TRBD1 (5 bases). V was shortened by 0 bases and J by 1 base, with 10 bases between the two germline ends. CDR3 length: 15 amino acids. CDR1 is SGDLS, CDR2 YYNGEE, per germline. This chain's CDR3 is CASSVGGEANTEAFF. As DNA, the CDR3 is TGTGCCAGCAGCGTAGGAGGGGAGGCGAACACTGAAGCTTTCTTT.

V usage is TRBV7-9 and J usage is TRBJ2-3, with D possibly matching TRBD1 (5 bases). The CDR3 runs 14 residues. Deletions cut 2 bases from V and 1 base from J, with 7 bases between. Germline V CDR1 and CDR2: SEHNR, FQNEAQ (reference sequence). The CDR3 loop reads CASSLQGGTDTQYF. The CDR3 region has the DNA TGTGCCAGCAGCTTACAGGGTGGCACAGATACGCAGTATTTT. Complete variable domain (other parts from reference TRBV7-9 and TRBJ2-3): DTGVSQNPRHKITKRGQNVTFRCDPISEHNRLYWYRQTLGQGPEFLTYFQNEAQLEKSRLLSDRFSAERPKGSFSTLEIQRTEQGDSAMYLCASSLQGGTDTQYFGPGTRLTVL.

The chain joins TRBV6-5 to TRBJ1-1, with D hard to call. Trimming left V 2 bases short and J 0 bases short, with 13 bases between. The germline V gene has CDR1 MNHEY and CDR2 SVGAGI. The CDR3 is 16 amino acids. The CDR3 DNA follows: TGTGCCAGCAGTTACCCCTACGATCGAATGAACACTGAAGCTTTCTTT. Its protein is CASSYPYDRMNTEAFF.

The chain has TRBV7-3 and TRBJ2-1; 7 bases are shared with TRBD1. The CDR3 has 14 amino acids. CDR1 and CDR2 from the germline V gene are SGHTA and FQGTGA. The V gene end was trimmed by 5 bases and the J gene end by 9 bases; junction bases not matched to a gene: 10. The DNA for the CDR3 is TGTGCCAGCAGCCGTGGACAGGTAGGCCTTGAGCAGTTCTTC. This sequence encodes CASSRGQVGLEQFF.

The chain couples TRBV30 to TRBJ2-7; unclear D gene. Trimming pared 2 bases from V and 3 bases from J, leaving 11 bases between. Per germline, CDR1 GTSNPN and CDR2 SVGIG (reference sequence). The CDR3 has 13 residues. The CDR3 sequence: CAWSPLSLYEQYF. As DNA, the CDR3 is TGTGCCTGGAGTCCTCTTTCCCTCTACGAGCAGTACTTC.

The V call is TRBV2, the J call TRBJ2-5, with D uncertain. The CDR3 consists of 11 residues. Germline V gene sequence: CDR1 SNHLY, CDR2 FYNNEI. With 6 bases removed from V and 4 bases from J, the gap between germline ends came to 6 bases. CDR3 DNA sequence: TGTGCCAGCAGCTATACAGAGACCCAGTACTTC. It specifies CASSYTETQYF.

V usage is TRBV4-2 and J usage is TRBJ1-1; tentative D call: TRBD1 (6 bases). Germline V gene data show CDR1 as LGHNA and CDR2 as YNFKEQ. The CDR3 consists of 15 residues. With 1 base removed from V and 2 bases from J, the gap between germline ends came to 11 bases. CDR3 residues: CASSQADRENTEAFF. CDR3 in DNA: TGTGCCAGCAGCCAAGCGGACAGAGAAAACACTGAAGCTTTCTTT.

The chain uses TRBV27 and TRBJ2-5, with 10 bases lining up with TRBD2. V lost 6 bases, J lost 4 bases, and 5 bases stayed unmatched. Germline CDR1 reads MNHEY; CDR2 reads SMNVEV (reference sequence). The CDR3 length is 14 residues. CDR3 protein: CASSLAGVGETQYF. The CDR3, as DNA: TGTGCCAGCAGCCTAGCGGGAGTGGGAGAGACCCAGTACTTC.